The clone carrying this T cell receptor (beta chain) was seen a single time. Its antigen is unknown. This entry belongs to a study of beta chain features in type 1 diabetes. Points from the study as a whole: Moderate yet significant TCRB CDR3 shortening was seen in Type 1 diabetes patients in all four CD4+ subsets. Type 1 diabetes patients had VDJ junctions that carried fewer insertions and more deletions.

Sorted populations all had greater than 95% purity. What was sequenced were expressed TCRB transcripts, since all of the isolated RNA had been reverse transcribed. Millions of reads was the average for naive, central memory and regulatory T cell samples. Sequencing was performed with immunoSEQ multiplex PCR; in TCRdb, only in-frame clones are kept and a portion is missing. The sample carries 25,000 to 35,000 clones, approximately 65% recorded once. The CDR3 has 14 residues. Trimming cost V 3 bases and J 3 bases; bases outside gene matches: 2. Germline V gene sequence: CDR1 KGHSH, CDR2 LQKENI. This clonotype was obtained from a woman aged 25 to 39 with type 1 diabetes. This chain uses TRBV18 with TRBJ2-7; 10 positions agree with TRBD2. Material for sequencing was Tregs from blood. Here the CDR3 reads CASSPLAGDYEQYF. The CDR3 DNA sequence: TGTGCCAGCTCACCTCTAGCGGGGGACTACGAGCAGTACTTC.